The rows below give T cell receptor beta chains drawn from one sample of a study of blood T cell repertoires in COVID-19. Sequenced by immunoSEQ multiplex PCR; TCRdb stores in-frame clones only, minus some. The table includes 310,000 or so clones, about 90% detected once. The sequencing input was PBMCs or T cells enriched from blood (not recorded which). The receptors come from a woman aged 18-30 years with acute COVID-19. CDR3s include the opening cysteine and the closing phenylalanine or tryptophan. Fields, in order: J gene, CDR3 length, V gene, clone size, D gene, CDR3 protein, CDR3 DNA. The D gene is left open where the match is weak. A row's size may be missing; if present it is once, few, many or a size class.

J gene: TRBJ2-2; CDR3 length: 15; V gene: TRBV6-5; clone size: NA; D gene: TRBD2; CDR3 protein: CATPVGGRDTGELFF; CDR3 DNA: TGTGCCACCCCGGTGGGCGGGAGGGACACCGGGGAGCTGTTTTTT
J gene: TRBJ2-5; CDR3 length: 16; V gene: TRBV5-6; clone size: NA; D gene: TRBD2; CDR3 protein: CASSLLTSGRSETQYF; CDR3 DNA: TGTGCCAGCAGCTTACTGACTAGCGGGAGATCGGAGACCCAGTACTTC
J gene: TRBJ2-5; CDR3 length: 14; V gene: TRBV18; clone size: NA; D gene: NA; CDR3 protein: CASSPITGQETQYF; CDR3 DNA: TGTGCCAGCTCACCAATTACAGGCCAAGAGACCCAGTACTTC
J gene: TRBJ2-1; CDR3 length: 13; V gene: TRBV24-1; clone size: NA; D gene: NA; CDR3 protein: CATSLAGSVEQFF; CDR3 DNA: TGTGCCACCAGTCTCGCGGGATCGGTTGAGCAGTTCTTC
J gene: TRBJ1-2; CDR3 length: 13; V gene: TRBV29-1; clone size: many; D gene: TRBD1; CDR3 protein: CSVTDRADYGYTF; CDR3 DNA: TGCAGCGTTACCGACAGGGCCGACTATGGCTACACCTTC
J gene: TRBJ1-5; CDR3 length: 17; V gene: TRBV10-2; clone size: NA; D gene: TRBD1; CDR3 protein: CASSGQGLADSNQPQHF; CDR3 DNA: TGCGCCAGCAGTGGACAGGGACTCGCTGATAGCAATCAGCCCCAGCATTTT
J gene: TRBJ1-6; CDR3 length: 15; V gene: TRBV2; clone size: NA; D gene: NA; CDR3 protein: CASAQGYLYNSPLHF; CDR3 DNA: TGTGCCAGCGCACAGGGTTACCTCTATAATTCACCCCTCCACTTT
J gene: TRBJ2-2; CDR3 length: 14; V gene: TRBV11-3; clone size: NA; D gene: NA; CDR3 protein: CASSLRGADGELFF; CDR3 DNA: TGTGCCAGCAGCTTACGGGGGGCGGACGGGGAGCTGTTTTTT
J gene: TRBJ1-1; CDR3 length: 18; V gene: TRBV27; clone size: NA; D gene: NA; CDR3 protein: CASRSSLGGDGMNTEAFF; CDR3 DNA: TGTGCCAGCAGAAGTTCTTTGGGGGGAGACGGCATGAACACTGAAGCTTTCTTT
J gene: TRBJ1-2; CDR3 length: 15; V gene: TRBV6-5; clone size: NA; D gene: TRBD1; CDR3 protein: CASTRLQGRSDGYTF; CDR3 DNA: TGTGCCAGCACTCGCCTACAGGGGAGATCGGATGGCTACACCTTC
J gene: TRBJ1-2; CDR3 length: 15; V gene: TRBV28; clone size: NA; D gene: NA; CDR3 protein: CASRVTVDGHYGYTF; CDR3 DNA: TGTGCCAGCAGGGTGACAGTGGACGGGCACTATGGCTACACCTTC
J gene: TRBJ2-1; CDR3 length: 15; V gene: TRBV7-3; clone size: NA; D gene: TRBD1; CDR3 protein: CASSSYRGPYNEQFF; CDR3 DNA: TGTGCCAGCAGCTCATACAGGGGGCCCTACAATGAGCAGTTCTTC
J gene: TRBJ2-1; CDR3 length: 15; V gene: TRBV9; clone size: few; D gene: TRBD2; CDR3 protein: CASSPRLANNNEQFF; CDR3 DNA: TGTGCCAGCAGCCCCCGACTAGCGAACAACAATGAGCAGTTCTTC
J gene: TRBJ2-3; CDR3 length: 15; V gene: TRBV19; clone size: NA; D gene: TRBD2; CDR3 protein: CASSILAGAGDTQYF; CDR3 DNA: TGTGCCAGTAGTATATTAGCGGGAGCAGGAGATACGCAGTATTTT
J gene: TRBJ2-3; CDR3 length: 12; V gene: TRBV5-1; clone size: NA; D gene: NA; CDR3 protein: CASKGDTDTQYF; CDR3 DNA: TGCGCCAGCAAAGGGGACACAGATACGCAGTATTTT